This T cell receptor (beta chain) was documented in a study of a mutant IDH1 vaccine in newly diagnosed glioma. Study background: Vaccination of patients was performed eight times, in weeks 1, 3, 5, 7, 11, 15, 19 and 23. Patients began vaccination 4-6 weeks after radiotherapy alone, or with temozolomide cycles. Most patients had received both radiotherapy and temozolomide, the prior options being radiotherapy, temozolomide, or both. Study-wide results and limits: Patients showed vaccine-induced immune responses at a rate of roughly 93%.

Documented time point: week 11, during vaccination. A single vaccine dose contained 300 ug of mutant IDH1 20-mer peptide, and topical imiquimod was used with it. Sequencing used immunoSEQ multiplex PCR; TCRdb keeps in-frame clones, though not all of them. The sample lists about 40,000 clones, roughly 84% occurring once. On this clone itself: The antigen is unknown.

CDR1 and CDR2 (germline): SGHRS, YFSETQ. This CDR3 has 17 residues. Between the trimmed V and J ends, which lost 4 bases and 2 bases, there was a span of 19 bases. The sample in question was PBMCs, obtained from a glioma patient whose treatment included an IDH1 peptide vaccine. The chain combines TRBV5-1 with TRBJ2-1; D remains unclear. This clonotype was obtained from a man in his forties or fifties with glioma. CDR3 loop: CASSPTYSSVAYNEQFF. In nucleotides, the CDR3 is TGCGCCAGCAGCCCGACGTACTCCAGCGTAGCCTACAATGAGCAGTTCTTC.